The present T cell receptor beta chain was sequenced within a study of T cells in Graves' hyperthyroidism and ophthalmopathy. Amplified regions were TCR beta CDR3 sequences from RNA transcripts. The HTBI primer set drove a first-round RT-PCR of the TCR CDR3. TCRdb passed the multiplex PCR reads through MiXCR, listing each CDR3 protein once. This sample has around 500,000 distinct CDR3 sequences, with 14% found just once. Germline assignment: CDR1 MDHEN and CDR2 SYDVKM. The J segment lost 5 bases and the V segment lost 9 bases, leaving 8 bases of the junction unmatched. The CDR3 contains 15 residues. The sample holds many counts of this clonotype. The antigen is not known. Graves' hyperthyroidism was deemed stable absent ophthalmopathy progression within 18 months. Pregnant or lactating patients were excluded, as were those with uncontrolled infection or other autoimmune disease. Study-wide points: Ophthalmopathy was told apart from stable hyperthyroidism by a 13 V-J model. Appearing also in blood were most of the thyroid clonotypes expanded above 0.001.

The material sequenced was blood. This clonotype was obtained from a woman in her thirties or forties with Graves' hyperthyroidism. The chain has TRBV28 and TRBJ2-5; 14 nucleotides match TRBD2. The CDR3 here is CASGNGLAGGETQYF. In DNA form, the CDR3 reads TGTGCCAGTGGTAACGGACTAGCGGGAGGTGAGACCCAGTACTTC.